A single sample is the source of the 27 T cell receptor beta chains below, sequenced in a study of T-cell reconstitution after alpha-beta-depleted transplantation in children. Molecular barcoding with unique molecular identifiers was used for the TCRbeta library. TCRdb re-called the PCR reads through MiXCR, storing one row per CDR3 protein. The sample contains fewer than 750,000 distinct CDR3 sequences, over 20% of which appear only once. The sample was PBMCs, taken before TCRalphabeta/CD19-depleted stem cell transplant. Source of these receptors: a boy under two years old with Wiskott-Aldrich syndrome, due to receive a stem cell transplant.

This chain joins TRBV7-6 and TRBJ2-3, with D hard to call. CDR1 and CDR2 (germline): SGHVS, FNYEAQ. This CDR3 has 16 amino acids. With 5 bases removed from V and 0 bases from J, the gap between germline ends came to 15 bases. CDR3: CASSLRLTSSTDTQYF. CDR3 in DNA: TGTGCCAGCAGCCTTAGGCTCACGAGTAGCACAGATACGCAGTATTTT.

The CDR3 sequence: CAISDFSYGYTF. The CDR3 nucleotides read TGTGCCATCAGTGATTTCTCCTATGGCTACACCTTC. This chain connects TRBV10-3 to TRBJ1-2, with D unresolved. Trimming pared 3 bases from V and 4 bases from J, leaving 6 bases between. CDR1 is ENHRY, CDR2 SYGVKD, per germline. This CDR3 has 12 residues.

The table lists this clonotype with a few counts. The chain combines TRBV15 with TRBJ2-5; no reliable D call. V lost 0 bases, J lost 3 bases, and 8 bases lay in between. The CDR3 runs 14 residues. Germline CDR1 reads LNHNV; CDR2 reads YYDKDF (reference sequence). Here the CDR3 DNA reads TGTGCCACCAGCAGAGATAGTGTAAAAGAGACCCAGTACTTC. Its translation is CATSRDSVKETQYF.

The rearrangement joins TRBV5-1 to TRBJ2-3; the D is unclear. CDR3 length: 14 residues. Germline V gene lookup returns CDR1 SGHRS and CDR2 YFSETQ. Trimming pared 0 bases from V and 4 bases from J, leaving 9 bases between. CDR3 in amino acids: CASSLVGAPDTQYF. CDR3 DNA: TGCGCCAGCAGCTTGGTAGGCGCCCCAGATACGCAGTATTTT. Complete variable domain (other parts from reference TRBV5-1 and TRBJ2-3): KAGVTQTPRYLIKTRGQQVTLSCSPISGHRSVSWYQQTPGQGLQFLFEYFSETQRNKGNFPGRFSGRQFSNSRSEMNVSTLELGDSALYLCASSLVGAPDTQYFGPGTRLTVL.

This clonotype was counted a single time. The rearrangement links TRBV28 to TRBJ2-1; 8 positions match TRBD2. The germline CDR1 and CDR2 sequences are MDHEN and SYDVKM. The V gene end was trimmed by 3 bases and the J gene end by 9 bases; junction bases not matched to a gene: 10. The CDR3 is 15 amino acids. The CDR3 loop is CASSFSGSTEVEQFF. The CDR3 DNA reads TGTGCCAGCAGTTTCAGCGGGAGTACAGAGGTTGAGCAGTTCTTC.

The chain joins TRBV14 to TRBJ2-1; no clear D. Deletions cut 2 bases from V and 0 bases from J, with 20 bases between. The CDR3 contains 19 residues. The germline gives CDR1 SGHDN, CDR2 FVKESK. As DNA, the CDR3 is TGTGCCAGCAGCCAATGGGGAATTAGCACCCACCTCTCCTACAATGAGCAGTTCTTC. Its protein product is CASSQWGISTHLSYNEQFF. The variable domain in full, with the rest retrieved from reference TRBV14 and TRBJ2-1, is EAGVTQFPSHSVIEKGQTVTLRCDPISGHDNLYWYRRVMGKEIKFLLHFVKESKQDESGMPNNRFLAERTGGTYSTLKVQPAELEDSGVYFCASSQWGISTHLSYNEQFFGPGTRLTVL.

The chain uses TRBV30 and TRBJ1-2, with 7 positions matching TRBD1. Germline loops: CDR1 GTSNPN, CDR2 SVGIG (reference sequence). Trimming removed 0 bases from V and 8 bases from J; junction bases left unmatched: 18. The CDR3 spans 17 residues. The CDR3 sequence is CAWSVEAKGARLSGYTF. CDR3 DNA: TGTGCCTGGAGTGTAGAGGCTAAGGGGGCGCGACTTTCCGGCTACACCTTC. Full variable domain (rest looked up from reference TRBV30 and TRBJ1-2): SQTIHQWPATLVQPVGSPLSLECTVEGTSNPNLYWYRQAAGRGLQLLFYSVGIGQISSEVPQNLSASRPQDRQFILSSKKLLLSDSGFYLCAWSVEAKGARLSGYTFGSGTRLTVV.

The V gene is TRBV5-6, the J gene TRBJ2-3; 12 positions match TRBD2. V lost 4 bases to trimming and J lost 2 bases; unmatched junction nucleotides: 5. The CDR3 covers 16 residues. Per germline, CDR1 SGHDT and CDR2 YYEEEE. CDR3 loop: CASSLGLAGLTDTQYF. CDR3 nucleotide sequence: TGTGCCAGCAGCCTAGGACTAGCGGGGCTCACAGATACGCAGTATTTT.

This clonotype was found a few times. V and J are TRBV5-1 and TRBJ2-2; D tentatively fits TRBD1 or TRBD2 (5 bases each). The CDR3 length is 16 residues. Between the trimmed V and J ends, which lost 1 base and 7 bases, there was a span of 17 bases. CDR1 is SGHRS, CDR2 YFSETQ, per germline. The DNA of the CDR3 is TGCGCCAGCAGCTTGATTGAGGGGCAAAGGAGCGGGGAGCTGTTTTTT. It codes for CASSLIEGQRSGELFF.

This chain uses TRBV12-5 with TRBJ2-2; 8 nucleotides line up with TRBD1. The ends lost 5 bases at V and 4 bases at J; junction bases unmatched: 9. CDR1 LGHNT and CDR2 FRNRAP come from the germline V gene. This CDR3 is 16 amino acids long. DNA of the CDR3: TGTGCTAGTGGTCTAGGGGACAGGCCGGGCACCGGGGAGCTGTTTTTT. Translation gives CASGLGDRPGTGELFF.

The chain joins TRBV2 to TRBJ2-3; D may be TRBD1 (6 bases). This CDR3 has 14 amino acids. CDR1 and CDR2 from the germline V gene are SNHLY and FYNNEI. Trimming took 4 bases from V and 2 from J, leaving 10 bases between them. The CDR3 loop reads CASSGTGSTDTQYF. The CDR3 coding sequence is TGTGCCAGCAGTGGAACAGGGTCCACAGATACGCAGTATTTT.

This clonotype has a handful of counts. This chain joins TRBV11-1 and TRBJ2-1; 7 nucleotides agree with TRBD2. This CDR3 contains 15 residues. V trimming: 1 base; J trimming: 2 bases; junction bases outside the gene matches: 2. Germline V gives CDR1 SGHAT, CDR2 FQDESV (reference sequence). In DNA form, the CDR3 reads TGTGCCAGCAGCTTAGTCCTAGCGGCCTACAATGAGCAGTTCTTC. It encodes CASSLVLAAYNEQFF.

This clonotype was observed a handful of times. The chain uses TRBV10-3 and TRBJ2-2; 8 bases align to TRBD2. CDR1 and CDR2 (germline): ENHRY, SYGVKD. The CDR3 sequence is 15 residues long. The junction had 0 bases not matched to a gene; V was cut back by 2 bases and J by 1 base. As DNA, the CDR3 is TGTGCCATCAGTGAGACTAGCGGGAACACCGGGGAGCTGTTTTTT. Protein sequence: CAISETSGNTGELFF.

The chain carries TRBV3-1 and TRBJ1-2; weak D call: TRBD1 (6 bases). The CDR3 has 16 residues. Germline V gene data show CDR1 as LGHDT and CDR2 as YNNKEL (reference sequence). Deletions cut 4 bases from V and 4 bases from J, with 19 bases between. DNA for the CDR3: TGTGCCAGCAGCCTCTTTTCGGGGACACATATCTATGGCTACACCTTC. Protein product: CASSLFSGTHIYGYTF.

The chain couples TRBV19 to TRBJ2-2; 7 bases line up with TRBD1. Trimming cost V 6 bases and J 4 bases; bases outside gene matches: 8. Germline CDR1 reads LNHDA; CDR2 reads SQIVND (reference sequence). This CDR3 has 15 residues. CDR3 nucleotide sequence: TGTGCCAGTAGCCCGACAGGGATGGGCACCGGGGAGCTGTTTTTT. This translates into CASSPTGMGTGELFF.

The rearrangement links TRBV27 to TRBJ2-7; weak D call: TRBD1 (5 bases). Germline V gene sequence: CDR1 MNHEY, CDR2 SMNVEV (reference sequence). The CDR3 is 15 amino acids. Trimming took off 5 bases at V and 0 bases at J, with 14 bases between the two ends. The CDR3 spells CASSPRTLSSYEQYF. In DNA, the CDR3 is TGTGCCAGCAGTCCCCGGACATTAAGCTCCTACGAGCAGTACTTC.

In this sample, this clonotype turned up a few times. This chain uses TRBV2 with TRBJ1-4; D uncertain. Trimming pared 9 bases from V and 5 bases from J, leaving 10 bases between. Per germline, CDR1 SNHLY and CDR2 FYNNEI. The CDR3 has 12 amino acids. The CDR3 loop is CARRGGNEKLFF. The CDR3 DNA reads TGTGCCAGACGGGGAGGGAATGAAAAACTGTTTTTT.

The chain carries TRBV12-3 or TRBV12-4 and TRBJ2-3, with 8 bases fitting TRBD1. The CDR3 runs 12 residues. Losses at the gene ends were 3 bases for V and 15 bases for J; bases not matched to a gene: 8. The CDR3 is CASSFPDRVVYF. CDR3 nucleotides: TGTGCCAGCAGTTTTCCGGACAGGGTCGTTTATTTT.

The chain links TRBV19 to TRBJ2-1; a possible D gene is TRBD1 (6 bases). CDR1 is LNHDA and CDR2 is SQIVND in the germline V gene (reference sequence). The CDR3 is made up of 13 amino acids. Trimming removed 3 bases from V and 4 bases from J, with 7 bases in between. CDR3 DNA: TGTGCCAGTAGTATCAGGGGTTACAATGAGCAGTTCTTC. Translating it yields CASSIRGYNEQFF.

This chain uses TRBV5-1 with TRBJ2-5; D gene uncertain. From germline, CDR1 is SGHRS and CDR2 YFSETQ. The ends were cut back, 0 bases at V and 3 bases at J, with 9 bases in the middle. The CDR3 totals 14 residues. The CDR3: CASSLGHWKETQYF. CDR3 DNA sequence: TGCGCCAGCAGCTTGGGCCACTGGAAAGAGACCCAGTACTTC.

This clonotype was seen more than once but under ten times. This sequence joins TRBV20-1 and TRBJ2-2; TRBD1 is a possible D gene (5 bases). The germline gives CDR1 DFQATT, CDR2 SNEGSKA (reference sequence). This CDR3 has 11 amino acids. Trimming removed 6 bases at V and 10 bases at J, with 12 bases between. CDR3 loop: CSASTGVELFF. The CDR3 DNA reads TGCAGTGCCAGCACAGGAGTGGAGCTGTTTTTT.

This rearrangement joins TRBV7-2 to TRBJ2-2; D assignment may be TRBD1 or TRBD2 (5 bases each). Trimming shortened V by 7 bases and J by 8 bases, and 11 bases separated the two germline ends. Germline V gene sequence: CDR1 SGHTA, CDR2 FQGNSA. The CDR3 has 12 amino acids. Here the CDR3 DNA reads TGTGCCAGCAACAACTGGGGGGGGGAGCTGTTTTTT. Translated, it gives CASNNWGGELFF.

About this clonotype: Germline and junction disagree at one end, which may indicate a read error. This chain connects TRBV14 to TRBJ2-6; 9 bases match TRBD1. The CDR3 is 18 residues long. Looked up from germline, CDR1 is SGHDN and CDR2 is FVKESK. The CDR3 here is CASSRKGTGFSAANVLTF. For the CDR3, the DNA is TGTGCCAGCAGCCGTAAGGGGACAGGGTTCTCTGCGGCCAACGTCCTGACTTTC.

The genes are TRBV12-3 or TRBV12-4 and TRBJ1-2; maybe TRBD1 (5 bases). Trimming pared 2 bases from V and 2 bases from J, leaving 6 bases between. The CDR3 runs 13 residues. Here the CDR3 reads CASSLNRNYGYTF. The CDR3 coding sequence is TGTGCCAGCAGTTTAAACAGGAACTATGGCTACACCTTC.

CDR3 protein: CASSESRGGKDGELFF. CDR3 sequence (DNA): TGCGCCAGCAGTGAGTCGAGGGGCGGGAAGGACGGGGAGCTGTTTTTT. This rearrangement joins TRBV10-2 to TRBJ2-2; D may be TRBD2 (6 bases). Between the trimmed V and J ends, which lost 0 bases and 7 bases, there was a span of 15 bases. The V gene's germline CDR1 is WSHSY and CDR2 SAAADI. The length of the CDR3 is 16 residues.

J is TRBJ2-3 and V is TRBV5-1; D not resolved. CDR3 size: 14 residues. The ends were cut back, 4 bases at V and 7 bases at J, with 16 bases in the middle. The germline gives CDR1 SGHRS, CDR2 YFSETQ. CDR3 DNA sequence: TGCGCCAGCAGCCCACCGGCGACCGGCCATACGCAGTATTTT. Amino acid sequence: CASSPPATGHTQYF.

The chain employs TRBV29-1 and TRBJ2-5; 14 bases fit TRBD2. Germline V gene data show CDR1 as SQVTM and CDR2 as ANQGSEA. This CDR3 is 14 amino acids long. V lost 6 bases, J lost 3 bases, and 3 bases stayed unmatched. The DNA of the CDR3 is TGCAGCGTGCCGGGACTAGCGGGAGAAGAGACCCAGTACTTC. The encoded protein is CSVPGLAGEETQYF.